This T cell receptor (beta chain) was recovered during a study of blood T cell repertoires in COVID-19 (dated by TCRdb to the early 2020s). Looking at the study overall: Samples from collaborators originated in the United States, Italy and Spain and spanned both the acute and convalescent phases of COVID-19. A freely available public database, intended as a resource for researchers studying the immune response to SARS-CoV-2, is where the repertoires were released. Subjects who had been exposed to COVID-19, were actively infected with it, or had recovered from it provided the deeply sampled blood TCRbeta repertoires that made up the dataset. Where HLA class I and class II types were available, the types were taken from metadata supplied by the sample provider, not from assay-based typing. The material from the prospective study consisted of cDNA or gDNA derived from T cells, B-cell-depleted T cells, or PBMCs. Nearly every sample came with metadata listing a de-identified subject ID, COVID-19 status, age in years and sex. The samples were drawn from two sources: the first 160 participants of the ongoing ImmuneRACE study, and 950 to 1,500 subjects contributed by 6 global collaborators. On the study overall, not on this receptor specifically: How much clinical and demographic metadata was included differed by source and by participant, and the metadata was provided uncurated.

The CDR3, from cysteine to phenylalanine, totals 11 residues. Of the read, only the CDR3 DNA is kept; its 33 bases are in frame from base 1. CDR1 and CDR2 are drawn from the germline V gene (reference sequence): DFQATT, SNEGSKA. The junction carries 2 bases between V and J, which are trimmed by 0 bases and 2 bases respectively. TCRbeta CDR3 regions were amplified from genomic DNA using the immunoSEQ Assay, a bias-controlled multiplex PCR. As for the authors' bioinformatics: Nucleated cell counts per sample were estimated from amplification of reference gene primers within the assay. To quantify the absolute abundance of each unique TCRbeta CDR3 rearrangement, sequence reads were collapsed and filtered. For each sample, productive Simpson clonality was calculated as the square root of Simpson's diversity index across productive rearrangements. Not all clones reach the TCRdb copy of this immuneACCESS table, which keeps in-frame sequences only. Checked studies attribute under half of the gap to unresolved V genes and leave the rest unexplained. The V and J calls and clone size come from that table; D and trimming were worked out from the DNA. The sample table lists around 140,000 clones, around nine tenths of them with a count of one. In total, the top ten clones hold around 1.5% of the sample.

Note on this clone: What antigen it recognizes has not been identified. No much larger clonotype is one base removed from it; base qualities were not supplied.

Collaborating institutions collected whole blood in K2EDTA tubes following their own protocols. For TCRbeta analysis, collaborators shipped samples in one of three forms: frozen whole blood, isolated PBMCs, or DNA extracted from either of those sample types. The clonotype originates from a human donor in a cohort sampled during active COVID-19. The chain is assembled from TRBV20-1 and TRBJ2-7; no confident D gene assignment can be made. The sequenced material came from peripheral blood. The CDR3 has the sequence CSARDTYEQYF. The DNA reads TGCAGTGCTAGAGATACCTACGAGCAGTACTTC.